This T cell receptor beta chain was documented in a study of shared clonotypes between healthy human individuals. This table comes from immunoSEQ multiplex PCR, and its TCRdb copy is limited to in-frame clones, with some not included. The data show 2 million to 2.5 million clones, 93% seen once. Germline CDR1 reads SGHRS; CDR2 reads YFSETQ. The CDR3 totals 15 residues. With 4 bases removed from V and 2 bases from J, the gap between germline ends came to 14 bases. The chain employs TRBV5-1 and TRBJ2-3; tentatively, D is TRBD2 (6 bases). The clonotype originates from a man in his late teens or twenties in good health. Some clones in this sample may be carry-over from other donors' samples. The material sequenced was naive CD4+ T cells from PBMCs. Subset of the sample: CD45RA+ positively selected. CDR3 DNA sequence: TGCGCCAGCAGCGCCGGAGGCGGGAACACAGATACGCAGTATTTT. This gives the protein CASSAGGGNTDTQYF.